These 7 T cell receptor beta chains were all obtained from the same sample, sequenced in a study of brain metastases from non-small cell lung cancer. Method: immunoSEQ multiplex PCR; TCRdb's copy keeps in-frame clones and lacks some. The repertoire holds over 12,000 clones, with approximately 83% as singletons. The sequenced sample was primary lung tumor tissue. The source is a donor at least 40 years old with non-small cell lung cancer.

This clone appeared a few times. This rearrangement joins TRBV29-1 to TRBJ2-2; TRBD2 matches 8 bases. With V trimmed by 6 bases and J by 5 bases, 8 bases remained unmatched. Germline CDR1 reads SQVTM; CDR2 reads ANQGSEA. The CDR3 covers 14 residues. DNA of the CDR3: TGCAGCGTCCTCCGGGGGGGGAAAACCGGGGAGCTGTTTTTT. Its protein is CSVLRGGKTGELFF.

The CDR3 DNA is TGTGCCAGCAGCCGTCTTCCAGATCAGCCCCAGCATTTT. Translating it yields CASSRLPDQPQHF. The genes are TRBV12-3 or TRBV12-4 and TRBJ1-5; D call uncertain. This CDR3 is 13 amino acids long. V was pared by 6 bases and J by 5 bases, with 11 bases between.

The chain links TRBV3-1 (or the pseudogene TRBV3-2) to TRBJ2-2, with D maybe TRBD1 (6 bases). CDR1 is LGHDT and CDR2 is YNNKEL in the germline V gene (reference sequence). The V and J ends lost 1 base and 7 bases respectively, with 28 bases between them. The length of the CDR3 is 20 residues. The CDR3 region is CASSQVVAGASKRRDGELFF. In DNA, the CDR3 is TGTGCCAGCAGCCAAGTCGTGGCAGGGGCATCGAAAAGACGGGACGGGGAGCTGTTTTTT.

The chain recombines TRBV9 with TRBJ2-7; D may be TRBD1 or TRBD2 (5 bases each). There are 14 residues in the CDR3. V dropped 0 bases and J dropped 2 bases, with 9 bases sitting between them. Looked up from germline, CDR1 is SGDLS and CDR2 is YYNGEE. In nucleotides, the CDR3 is TGTGCCAGCAGCGTAGGAGGGGACCCCTACGAGCAGTACTTC. Translated, it gives CASSVGGDPYEQYF. The entire variable domain, with the rest obtained from reference TRBV9 and TRBJ2-7, is as follows: DSGVTQTPKHLITATGQRVTLRCSPRSGDLSVYWYQQSLDQGLQFLIQYYNGEERAKGNILERFSAQQFPDLHSELNLSSLELGDSALYFCASSVGGDPYEQYFGPGTRLTVT.

CDR3 in DNA: TGCGCCAGCAGCTTGGTAGGACAGACCTACAATGAGCAGTTCTTC. It is translated as CASSLVGQTYNEQFF. The rearrangement links TRBV5-1 to TRBJ2-1; maybe TRBD1 (6 bases). The CDR3 is 15 residues long. The V end was cut by 0 bases, the J end by 2 bases, with 9 bases between. The germline V gene has CDR1 SGHRS and CDR2 YFSETQ.

The chain is built from TRBV5-1 and TRBJ2-1; D unresolved. This CDR3 has 18 amino acids. CDR1 SGHRS and CDR2 YFSETQ come from the germline V gene. The V gene lost 3 bases and the J gene lost 4 bases, with 23 bases spanning the gap. The CDR3, as DNA: TGCGCCAGCAGCTGGAATTCCGGTTCGCCTCGAACGTACAATGAGCAGTTCTTC. Protein sequence: CASSWNSGSPRTYNEQFF.

J is TRBJ1-4 and V is TRBV5-6; D remains ambiguous. CDR1 and CDR2 from the germline V gene are SGHDT and YYEEEE. Between the trimmed V and J ends, which lost 1 base and 2 bases, there was a span of 9 bases. The CDR3 length is 15 residues. DNA for the CDR3: TGTGCCAGCAGCTTGAGAAGGTCCACTAATGAAAAACTGTTTTTT. As protein: CASSLRRSTNEKLFF.